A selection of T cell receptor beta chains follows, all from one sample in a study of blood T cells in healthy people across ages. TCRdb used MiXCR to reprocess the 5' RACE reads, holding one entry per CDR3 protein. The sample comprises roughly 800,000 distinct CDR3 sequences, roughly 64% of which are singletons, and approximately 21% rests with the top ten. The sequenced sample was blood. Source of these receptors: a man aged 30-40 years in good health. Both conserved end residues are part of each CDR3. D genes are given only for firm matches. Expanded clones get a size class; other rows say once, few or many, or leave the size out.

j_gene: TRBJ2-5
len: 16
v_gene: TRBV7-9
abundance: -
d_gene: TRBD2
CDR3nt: TGTGCCAGCAGCTTAATGACTAGCAGAACCCGGGAGACCCAGTACTTC
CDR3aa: CASSLMTSRTRETQYF

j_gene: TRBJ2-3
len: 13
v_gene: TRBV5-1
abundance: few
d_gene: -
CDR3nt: TGCGCCAGCAGCTTCTCTAAGCCGGAGGGGCAGTATTTT
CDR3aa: CASSFSKPEGQYF

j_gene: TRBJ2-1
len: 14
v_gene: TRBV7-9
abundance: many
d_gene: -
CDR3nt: TGTGCCAGCAGATACGGGACCCCTGGCAATGAGCAGTTCTTC
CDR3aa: CASRYGTPGNEQFF

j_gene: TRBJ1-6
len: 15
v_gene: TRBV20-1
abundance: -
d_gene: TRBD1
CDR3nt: TGCAGTGCTAGACCATTGGACAGGGTGGATTCACCCCTCCACTTT
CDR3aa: CSARPLDRVDSPLHF

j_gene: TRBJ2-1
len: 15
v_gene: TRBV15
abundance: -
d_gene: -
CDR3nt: TGTGCCACCAGCTTGGGGAAGACCTCCTACAATGAGCAGTTCTTC
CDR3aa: CATSLGKTSYNEQFF

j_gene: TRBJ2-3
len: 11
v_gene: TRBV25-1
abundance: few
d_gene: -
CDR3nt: TGTGCCAGCAGTGACAGAGATACGCAGTATTTT
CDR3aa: CASSDRDTQYF

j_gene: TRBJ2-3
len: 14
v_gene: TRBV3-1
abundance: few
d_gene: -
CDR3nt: TGTGCCAGCAGCCAAGTGGGTTACGGGGGGCAGCAGTATTTT
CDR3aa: CASSQVGYGGQQYF

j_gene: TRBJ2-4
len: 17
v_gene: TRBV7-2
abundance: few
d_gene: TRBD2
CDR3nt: TGTGCCAGCAGCCCCCAGACTAGCGGGGGGGCCGAAAACATTCAGTACTTC
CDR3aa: CASSPQTSGGAENIQYF

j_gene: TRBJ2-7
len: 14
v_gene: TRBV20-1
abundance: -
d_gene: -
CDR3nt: TGCAGTGCTAAGGCCCCCTTTGGCGACTACGAGCAGTACTTC
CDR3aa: CSAKAPFGDYEQYF

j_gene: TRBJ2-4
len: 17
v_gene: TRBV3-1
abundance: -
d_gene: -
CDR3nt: TGTGCCAGCAGCCTCCTAAGAGGCCCCGGGGTCCTAAACATTCAGTACTTC
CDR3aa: CASSLLRGPGVLNIQYF

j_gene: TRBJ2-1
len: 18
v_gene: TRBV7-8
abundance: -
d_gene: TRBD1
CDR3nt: TGTGCCAGCAGCCCCGGGACCGTGTGGACAGGGCCTAACAATGAGCAGTTCTTC
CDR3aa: CASSPGTVWTGPNNEQFF

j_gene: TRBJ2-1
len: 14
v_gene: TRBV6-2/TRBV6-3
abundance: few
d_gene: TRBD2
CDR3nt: TGTGCCAGCAGCGGGACTAGGCGGTTGGATGAGCAGTTCTTC
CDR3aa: CASSGTRRLDEQFF

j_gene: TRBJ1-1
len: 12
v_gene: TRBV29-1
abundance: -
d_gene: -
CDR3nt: TGCAGCGTTGAAGTCTCGTGGGGCGGAGCTTTCTTT
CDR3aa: CSVEVSWGGAFF

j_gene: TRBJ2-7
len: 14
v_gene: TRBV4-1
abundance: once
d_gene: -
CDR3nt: TGCGCCAGCAGCCAAGATAATATGGGCTACGAGCAGTACTTC
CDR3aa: CASSQDNMGYEQYF

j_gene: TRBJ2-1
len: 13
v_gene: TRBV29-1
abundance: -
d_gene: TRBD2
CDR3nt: TGCAGCGCCCTAGCGGGGGTTACCAATGAGCAGTTCTTC
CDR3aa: CSALAGVTNEQFF

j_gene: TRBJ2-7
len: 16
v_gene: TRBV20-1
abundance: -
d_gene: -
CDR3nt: TGCAGTGCTAGGGACGCGTTTCAGGGGACCACCTACGAGCAGTACTTC
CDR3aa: CSARDAFQGTTYEQYF

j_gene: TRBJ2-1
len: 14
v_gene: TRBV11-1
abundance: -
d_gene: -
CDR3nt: TGTGCCAGCAGCTTAGCCACGACGGAAGGGTTGCAGTTCTTC
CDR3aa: CASSLATTEGLQFF

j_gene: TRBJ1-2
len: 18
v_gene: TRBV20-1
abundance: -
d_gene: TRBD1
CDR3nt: TGCAGTGCTAGAGATCCCCAAGCCGGGACAGGGGGTCGCTATGGCTACACCTTC
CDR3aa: CSARDPQAGTGGRYGYTF

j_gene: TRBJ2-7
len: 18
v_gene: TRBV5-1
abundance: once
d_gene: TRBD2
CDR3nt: TGCACCAGCAGCCGACGCTGGGGCAACCTAGCGGAAACCTACGAGCAGTACTTC
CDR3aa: CTSSRRWGNLAETYEQYF

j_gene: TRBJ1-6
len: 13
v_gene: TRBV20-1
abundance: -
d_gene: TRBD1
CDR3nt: TGCAGTGCGACCGGGACAGGGGACTCACCCCTCCACTTT
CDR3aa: CSATGTGDSPLHF

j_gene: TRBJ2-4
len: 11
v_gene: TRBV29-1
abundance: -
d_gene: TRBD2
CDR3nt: TGCAGCGTTGCGACTAGCGAAGAGCAGTACTTC
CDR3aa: CSVATSEEQYF

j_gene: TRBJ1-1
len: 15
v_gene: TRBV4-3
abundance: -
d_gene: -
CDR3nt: TGCGCCAGCAGCCCCCAACGAGGAGTTAACACTGAAGCTTTCTTT
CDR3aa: CASSPQRGVNTEAFF

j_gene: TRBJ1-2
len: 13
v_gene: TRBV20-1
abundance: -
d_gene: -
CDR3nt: TGCAGTGCTCGAACAGGGATCAACTGTGGCTACACCTTC
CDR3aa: CSARTGINCGYTF

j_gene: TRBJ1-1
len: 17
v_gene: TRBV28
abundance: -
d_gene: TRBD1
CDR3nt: TGTGCCAGCAGTTTGGACCCCCAGACAGGGATGGACACTGAAGCTTTCTTT
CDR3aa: CASSLDPQTGMDTEAFF

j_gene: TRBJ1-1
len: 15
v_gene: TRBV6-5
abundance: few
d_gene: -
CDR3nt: TGTGCCAGCAGTTATCACCAGGGACGAAGGGGTGAAGCTTTCTTT
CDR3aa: CASSYHQGRRGEAFF

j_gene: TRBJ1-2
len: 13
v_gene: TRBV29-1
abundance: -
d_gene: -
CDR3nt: TGCAGCGCTGACCTCTGGGGAGGGTATGGCTACACCTTC
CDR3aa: CSADLWGGYGYTF

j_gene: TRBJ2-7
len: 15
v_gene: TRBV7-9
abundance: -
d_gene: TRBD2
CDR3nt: TGTGCCAGCAGCCGAGACGGGAGGGGAGTCTACGAGCAGTACTTC
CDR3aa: CASSRDGRGVYEQYF

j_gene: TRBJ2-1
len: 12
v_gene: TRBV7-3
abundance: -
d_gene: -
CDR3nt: TGTGCCAGCAGCCGTGGTCTCACCGAGCAGTTCTTC
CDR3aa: CASSRGLTEQFF

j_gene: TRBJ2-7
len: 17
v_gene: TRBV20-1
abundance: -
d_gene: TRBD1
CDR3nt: TGCAGTGCTAACCCAACATCCGCACAGGGGAGTTGGTACGAGCAGTACTTC
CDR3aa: CSANPTSAQGSWYEQYF

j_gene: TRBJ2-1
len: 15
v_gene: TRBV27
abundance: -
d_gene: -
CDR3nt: TGTGCCAGCAGTCCCCGGGTAGACTCCTACAATGAGCAGTTCTTC
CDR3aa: CASSPRVDSYNEQFF

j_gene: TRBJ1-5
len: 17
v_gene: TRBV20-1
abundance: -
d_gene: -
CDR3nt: TGCAGTGCTAGGGCTTCGCAGGGTCGAGGGGGCAATCAGCCCCAGCATTTT
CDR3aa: CSARASQGRGGNQPQHF

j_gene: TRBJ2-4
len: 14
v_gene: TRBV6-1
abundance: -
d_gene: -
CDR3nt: TGTGCCAGCAGTGACAGGGGAAGAGTAAACATTCAGTACTTC
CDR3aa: CASSDRGRVNIQYF

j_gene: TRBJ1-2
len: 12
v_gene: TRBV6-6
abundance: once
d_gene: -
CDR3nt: TGTGCCAGCAGTAACCCCTCCGGTGGCTACACCTTC
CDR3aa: CASSNPSGGYTF

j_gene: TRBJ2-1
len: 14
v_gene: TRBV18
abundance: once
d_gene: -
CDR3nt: TGTGCCAGCTCACCGGCTGGGGCTGACAATGAGCAGTTCTTC
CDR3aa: CASSPAGADNEQFF

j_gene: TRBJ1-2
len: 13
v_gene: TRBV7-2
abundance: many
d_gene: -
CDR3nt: TGTGCCAGCAGCTTAGAGCAGGGAATAGGCTACACCTTC
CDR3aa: CASSLEQGIGYTF

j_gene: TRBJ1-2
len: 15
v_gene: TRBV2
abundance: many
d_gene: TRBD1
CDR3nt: TGTGCCAGCAGTTTATTACCGGGACAGGGCTATGGCTACACCTTC
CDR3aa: CASSLLPGQGYGYTF

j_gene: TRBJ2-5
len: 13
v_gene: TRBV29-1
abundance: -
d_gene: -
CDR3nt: TGCAGCGTTGAAAGCGGGCCTCCAGAGACCCAGTACTTC
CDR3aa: CSVESGPPETQYF

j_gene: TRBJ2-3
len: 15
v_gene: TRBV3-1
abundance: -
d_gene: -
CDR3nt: TGTGCCAGCAGCCAAGTCTCATATTGGGCAGATACGCAGTATTTT
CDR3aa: CASSQVSYWADTQYF

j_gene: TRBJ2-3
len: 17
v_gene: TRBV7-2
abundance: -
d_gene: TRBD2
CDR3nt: TGTGCCAGCAGCCCAGGACTGGCGGGAGGAATCGTCGATACGCAGTATTTT
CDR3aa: CASSPGLAGGIVDTQYF

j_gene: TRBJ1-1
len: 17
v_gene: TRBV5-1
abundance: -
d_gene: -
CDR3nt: TGCGCCAGCAGCTTGAAGTTTGGAATACAGGGCTCGGGCGAAGCTTTCTTT
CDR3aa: CASSLKFGIQGSGEAFF

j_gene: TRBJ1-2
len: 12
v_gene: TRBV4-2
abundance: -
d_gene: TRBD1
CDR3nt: TGTGCCAGCAGGTTGACAGGGGGAGGCTACACCTTC
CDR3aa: CASRLTGGGYTF

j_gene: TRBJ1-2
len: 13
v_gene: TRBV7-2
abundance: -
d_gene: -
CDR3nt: TGTGCCAGCAGACCCCCAGGCGACTATGGCTACACCTTC
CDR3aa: CASRPPGDYGYTF

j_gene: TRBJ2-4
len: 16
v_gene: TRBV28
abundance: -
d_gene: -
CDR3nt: TGTGCCAGCACCGCAACCGGACCTTCAGCCAAAAACATTCAGTACTTC
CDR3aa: CASTATGPSAKNIQYF

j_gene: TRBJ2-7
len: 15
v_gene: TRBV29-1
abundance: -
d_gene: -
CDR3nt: TGCAGCGTTGAAAAACATTGGAGTTTTCACTACGAGCAGTACTTC
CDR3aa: CSVEKHWSFHYEQYF

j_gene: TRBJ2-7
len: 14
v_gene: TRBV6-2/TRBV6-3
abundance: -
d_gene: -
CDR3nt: TGTGCCAGCAGGCCCTGGACAGCTTCCTACGAGCAGTACTTC
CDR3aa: CASRPWTASYEQYF

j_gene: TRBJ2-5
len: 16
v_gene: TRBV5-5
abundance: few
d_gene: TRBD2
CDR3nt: TGTGCCAGCAGCCATCCGGGACTAGCGGACCAAGAGACCCAGTACTTC
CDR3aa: CASSHPGLADQETQYF

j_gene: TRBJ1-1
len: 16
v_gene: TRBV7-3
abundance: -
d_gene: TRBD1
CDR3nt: TGTGCCAGCAGCTTAACGTCCGACAGGGAGGGCACTGAAGCTTTCTTT
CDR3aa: CASSLTSDREGTEAFF

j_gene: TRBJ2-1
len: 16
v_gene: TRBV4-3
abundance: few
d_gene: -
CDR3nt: TGCGCCAGCAGCCAAGGCCCTCGGGGACTTAACAATGAGCAGTTCTTC
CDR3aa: CASSQGPRGLNNEQFF

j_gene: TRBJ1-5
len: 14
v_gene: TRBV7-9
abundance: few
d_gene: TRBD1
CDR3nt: TGTGCCAGCAGCGCAACAGGGGAGGATCAGCCCCAGCATTTT
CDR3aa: CASSATGEDQPQHF

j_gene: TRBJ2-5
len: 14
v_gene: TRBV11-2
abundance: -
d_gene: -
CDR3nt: TGTGCCAGCAGCCTTGTCGGGGGCGAGGTGACCCAGTACTTC
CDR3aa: CASSLVGGEVTQYF

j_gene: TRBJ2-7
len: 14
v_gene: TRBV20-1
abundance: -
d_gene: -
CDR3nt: TGCAGTGCTAGATCGGTTGGGGACCATTACGAGCAGTACTTC
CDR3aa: CSARSVGDHYEQYF

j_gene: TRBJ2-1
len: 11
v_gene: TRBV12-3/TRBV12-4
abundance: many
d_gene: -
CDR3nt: TGTGCCAGCAGCTTAAGCAATGAGCAGTTCTTC
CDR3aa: CASSLSNEQFF

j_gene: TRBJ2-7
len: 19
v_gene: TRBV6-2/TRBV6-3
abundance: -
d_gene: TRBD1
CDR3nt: TGTGCCAGCAGTTACCTCCGACAGGGAGACCTCACTCCTTCCTACGAGCAGTACTTC
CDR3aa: CASSYLRQGDLTPSYEQYF

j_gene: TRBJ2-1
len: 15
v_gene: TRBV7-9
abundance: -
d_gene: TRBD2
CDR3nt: TGTGCCAGCAACGGACCGGGACTAGTGTCCAATGAGCAGTTCTTC
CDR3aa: CASNGPGLVSNEQFF

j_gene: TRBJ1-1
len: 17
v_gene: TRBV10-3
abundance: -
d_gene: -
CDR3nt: TGTGCCATCAGTGGAACAGGGTTCCTAAGTCGCGGCACTGAAGCTTTCTTT
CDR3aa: CAISGTGFLSRGTEAFF

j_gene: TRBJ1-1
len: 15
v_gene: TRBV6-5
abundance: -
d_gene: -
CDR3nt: TGTGCCAGCAGTTACTCGAGTTTGGGGGGCACTGAAGCTTTCTTT
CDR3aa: CASSYSSLGGTEAFF

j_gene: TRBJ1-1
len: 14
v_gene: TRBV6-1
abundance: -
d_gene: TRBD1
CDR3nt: TGTGCCAGCAGTGCCCGGACAGGGCGCACTGAAGCTTTCTTT
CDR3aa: CASSARTGRTEAFF

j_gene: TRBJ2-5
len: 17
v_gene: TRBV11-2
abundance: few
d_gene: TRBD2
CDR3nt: TGTGCCAGCAGCCCGGGCCCTAATAGCGGGGTTGGAGAGACCCAGTACTTC
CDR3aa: CASSPGPNSGVGETQYF